What follows is one T cell receptor (beta chain) and its context. The antigen is unknown. Sequencing was performed with immunoSEQ multiplex PCR; in TCRdb, only in-frame clones are kept and a portion is missing. The sample lists 78,000 or so clones, 80% to 95% occurring once. The data stem from a study of OX40 agonist ivuxolimab in advanced cancers. Study-wide background: Given to patients was ivuxolimab, an agonistic anti-OX40 (CD134) antibody. Averaging roughly 60 years in age, with a range of about 23 to 79, the cohort was about 85% male.

Study-wide points: Blood T cells, both CD4+ and CD8+, expanded clonally by week 6 at 0.1 to 3.0 mg/kg.

The TCR sequence derives from an adult with an advanced solid tumor such as melanoma, head and neck, liver or kidney cancer. The specimen was CD4+ or CD8+ T cells sorted from blood, collected in a trial of the OX40 agonist ivuxolimab.

CDR3 bases: TGTGCCACCCAGGGGTCCCATGAAAAACTGTTTTTT. Protein: CATQGSHEKLFF. This chain joins TRBV6-5 and TRBJ1-4; D perhaps matches TRBD1 (6 bases). The V and J ends lost 10 bases and 6 bases respectively, with 12 bases between them. The CDR3 is 12 amino acids. CDR1 and CDR2 from the germline V gene are MNHEY and SVGAGI.